This is a list of T cell receptor beta chains from one sample in a study of T-cell reconstitution after alpha-beta-depleted transplantation in children. TCRdb itself ran the PCR reads through MiXCR, one entry per CDR3 protein. The sample consists of over 150,000 distinct CDR3 sequences, approximately 6.9% of them appearing once. Material: PBMCs, obtained before TCRalphabeta/CD19-depleted stem cell transplant. The receptors here all came from a boy aged 2 to 10 with acute lymphoblastic leukemia, due to receive a stem cell transplant. Both conserved end residues are part of each CDR3. D genes are given only for firm matches. Size tells how often a clone was seen (once, few, many) or the class of an expanded clone, and some rows leave it out.

CDR3	DNA	size	V	D	J
CASSQTTEHNSPLHF	TGTGCCAGCAGCCAAACTACAGAACATAATTCACCCCTCCACTTT	-	TRBV7-9	-	TRBJ1-6
CRSRSGLAGYALVYEQYF	TGCAGGTCGAGATCAGGACTAGCGGGATACGCCCTTGTATACGAGCAGTACTTC	many	TRBV29-1	TRBD2	TRBJ2-7
CASSLSTSGGAFKYF	TGTGCCAGCAGTTTATCGACTAGCGGGGGGGCCTTTAAGTATTTT	many	TRBV27	TRBD2	TRBJ2-3
CASHVSPAYEQYF	TGTGCCAGCCATGTTTCCCCTGCCTACGAGCAGTACTTC	-	TRBV28	-	TRBJ2-7
CSALAGGWDQYF	TGCAGTGCACTAGCCGGGGGTTGGGACCAGTACTTC	many	TRBV20-1	-	TRBJ2-5
CASRYQETQYF	TGTGCCAGCAGATACCAAGAGACCCAGTACTTC	many	TRBV7-2	-	TRBJ2-5
CTVGTGEETQYF	TGCACCGTTGGAACCGGCGAAGAGACCCAGTACTTC	few	TRBV29-1	-	TRBJ2-5
CASSSSTPAGGYGYTF	TGTGCCAGCAGTTCCAGCACCCCCGCAGGGGGCTATGGCTACACCTTC	many	TRBV27	TRBD1	TRBJ1-2
CSAREFVQGGETQYF	TGCAGTGCTAGAGAATTCGTACAGGGGGGAGAGACCCAGTACTTC	many	TRBV20-1	TRBD1	TRBJ2-5
CASSAGTVRELFF	TGTGCCAGCAGCGCGGGGACAGTCAGGGAGCTGTTTTTT	many	TRBV9	TRBD1	TRBJ2-2
CASRSSVSYNEQFF	TGTGCCAGCAGATCTAGCGTCTCCTACAATGAGCAGTTCTTC	many	TRBV27	-	TRBJ2-1
CASTLPGYPYEQYF	TGTGCCAGCACCCTTCCGGGGTACCCCTACGAGCAGTACTTC	-	TRBV28	-	TRBJ2-7
CASSSSGGPHEQFF	TGTGCCAGCAGCTCCAGCGGGGGCCCCCATGAGCAGTTCTTC	-	TRBV5-5	TRBD2	TRBJ2-1
CASTNGRGGTNTEAFF	TGTGCCAGCACCAACGGTAGAGGCGGAACGAACACTGAAGCTTTCTTT	-	TRBV12-3/TRBV12-4	-	TRBJ1-1